The T cell receptor (beta chain) under discussion was sequenced for a study of PD-L1 blockade in urothelial cancer (dated by TCRdb to about 2017). Some background on the complete study: Every patient began therapy in 2014 and was given atezolizumab 1,200 mg intravenously every 3 weeks. Pretreatment tumor samples and matched peripheral blood, collected serially before and after atezolizumab treatment, underwent TCR sequencing. About 90% of the roughly 29 patients were males with bladder-origin urothelial cancer, and about 60% of the 29 reported a prior smoking history. Durable clinical benefit meant progression-free survival longer than 6 months, and TCR features were also tested against progression-free and overall survival. Somatic, immune and clinical correlates of response to PD-L1 blockade with atezolizumab in urothelial cancer were the focus of an exploratory multi-omic analysis. Durable clinical benefit was achieved by nine patients but not by the remaining 20. Whole exome sequencing and RNA sequencing of pretreatment tumors were performed alongside TCR sequencing in the same patients. Twenty-nine patients had pretreatment blood TCR-seq, 24 had at least one posttreatment blood collection, and 24 had tumor TCR-seq. A median of around 150,000 T cells and just over 80,000 unique TCRs was obtained from blood samples, and a median clonality of roughly 0.08 was observed. Patients had an ECOG performance status of 0 or 1 and had received between 0 and 3 prior chemotherapy regimens. Blood samples were analyzed at two time points: 3 weeks after treatment start (second dose) and 6 weeks after treatment start. What the research found in general, with its limitations: Improved progression-free and overall survival was associated with having pretreatment peripheral blood TCR clonality below the median. Greater expansion of tumor-associated TCR clones in peripheral blood 3 weeks after the start of treatment was observed in patients with durable benefit (n ≈ 22, p = 0.022). Small sample size (n of about 30) and many exploratory analyses mean the results are intended to be hypothesis-generating.

What the time point label conveys for this sample: pretreatment peripheral blood. A cohort of around 29 patients with locally advanced or metastatic urothelial carcinoma, treated at Memorial Sloan Kettering on a trial protocol, was included. Peripheral blood mononuclear cells were collected pretreatment and during treatment, with between 1 and 8 total time points obtained per patient. The Qiagen DNeasy Blood extraction kit was used to purify genomic DNA from total PBMCs and from tumor samples. PBMCs were collected pretreatment and during treatment, and were isolated and stored as previously described. A note on this clone: What this receptor recognizes is not known. No base-level quality is on record; no much larger clone is a single base apart.

Synthetic TCR analog templates were spiked into each PCR to estimate absolute template abundance from read counts. The immunoSEQ assay used bias-controlled V and J gene primers to amplify TCRbeta CDR3 regions from genomic DNA. Sequencing of rearranged TCRbeta segments was performed at approximately 20X coverage. The study's processing was this. Sequencing errors were corrected by clustering, and CDR3s were annotated against IMGT so that V, D and J genes could be assigned. Downstream analyses used only productive TCRbeta rearrangements and left out out-of-frame or stop-codon sequences. To compute clonality, Shannon entropy was normalized by the log of the number of unique productive sequences and then subtracted from one. Clones differing between time points or between blood and tumor were identified by Fisher's exact test with Benjamini-Hochberg correction at adjusted p below 0.01. TCRdb mirrors the immuneACCESS table, restricted to in-frame sequences. Some clones are absent from its copies; in checked studies, under half trace to an unresolved V gene, and the reason for the others is unknown. V and J calls and clone size are as listed in that table; D and trimming were resolved from the DNA. This sample gives roughly 56,000 clones in total; more than 70% of them show up just once. Jointly, the top ten make up around 22% of the sample.

Including cysteine and phenylalanine, the CDR3 has 14 amino acids. The retained sequence is limited to the CDR3, 42 bases, with the frame set at the first base. V is trimmed back by 5 bases and J by 4 bases, and the junction contains 2 bases that no gene match accounts for. The germline V gene supplies CDR1 SNHLY and CDR2 FYNNEI. Sequenced material: PBMCs, taken around atezolizumab (anti-PD-L1) treatment. This clonotype originated in a man between 60 and 70 years old with urothelial cancer. This receptor chain uses TRBV2 and TRBJ2-2, and TRBD1 matches 9 of the central bases. The CDR3 sequence is CASSRQGGTGELFF. The base sequence is TGTGCCAGCAGTCGACAGGGGGGCACCGGGGAGCTGTTTTTT.